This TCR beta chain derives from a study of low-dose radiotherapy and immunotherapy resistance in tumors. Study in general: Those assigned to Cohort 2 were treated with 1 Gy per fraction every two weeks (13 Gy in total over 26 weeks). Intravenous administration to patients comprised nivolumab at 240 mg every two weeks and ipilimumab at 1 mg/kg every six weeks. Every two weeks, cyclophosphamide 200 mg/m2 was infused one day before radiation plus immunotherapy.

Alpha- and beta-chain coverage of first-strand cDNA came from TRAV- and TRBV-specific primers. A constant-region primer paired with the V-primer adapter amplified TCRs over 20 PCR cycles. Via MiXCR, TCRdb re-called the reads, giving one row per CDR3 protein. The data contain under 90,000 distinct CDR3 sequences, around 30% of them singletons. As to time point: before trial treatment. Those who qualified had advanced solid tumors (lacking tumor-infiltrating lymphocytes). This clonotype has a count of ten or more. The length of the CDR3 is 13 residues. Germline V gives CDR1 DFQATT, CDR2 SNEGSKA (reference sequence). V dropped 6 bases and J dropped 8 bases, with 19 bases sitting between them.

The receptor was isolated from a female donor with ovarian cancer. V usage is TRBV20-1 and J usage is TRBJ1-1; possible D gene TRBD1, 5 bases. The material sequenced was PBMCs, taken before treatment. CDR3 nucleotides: TGCAGTGCCCTCAGACCCCAGGGCGGCGAAGCTTTCTTT. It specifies CSALRPQGGEAFF.